A selection of T cell receptor beta chains follows, all from one sample in a study of T cells in localized non-small cell lung cancer. Produced via immunoSEQ multiplex PCR; TCRdb's table is partial and in-frame only. The sample includes around 20,000 clones, 91% of them seen just once. This specimen consisted of peripheral blood, obtained before any cancer treatment. The origin of the receptors is a woman aged 35 to 70 with stage I lung adenocarcinoma. The CDR3 runs from the conserved cysteine through the conserved F or W. The D gene is left open where the match is weak. Size tells how often a clone was seen (once, few, many) or the class of an expanded clone, and some rows leave it out.

TGTGCCAGCAGCAGGACCGGGGGCGGCTCGCAAGAGACCCAGTACTTC,CASSRTGGGSQETQYF,.,TRBV9,TRBJ2-5,.
TGTGCCACCCCCCCAAGGGACGCCTCCGGGGAGCTGTTTTTT,CATPPRDASGELFF,.,TRBV6-1,TRBJ2-2,.
TGCAGCGTTGAGATAGCGGATACGCAGTATTTT,CSVEIADTQYF,.,TRBV29-1,TRBJ2-3,.
TGTGCCACCAGAGCGAATAGCAATCAGCCCCAGCATTTT,CATRANSNQPQHF,.,TRBV2,TRBJ1-5,.
TGTGCCAGCAGTTCAGGGGCTGGGGGCACTGAAGCTTTCTTT,CASSSGAGGTEAFF,.,TRBV7-9,TRBJ1-1,.
TGTGCTAGCAGCACGGGTGGTGAGCAGTTCTTC,CASSTGGEQFF,.,TRBV7-7,TRBJ2-1,.
TGTGCCAGTGGAACAGGGGACTCTGGAAACACCATATATTTT,CASGTGDSGNTIYF,TRBD1,TRBV19,TRBJ1-3,.
TGTGCCAGCAGCCTCATCACCGGGACAGGGGGGAACACTGAAGCTTTCTTT,CASSLITGTGGNTEAFF,TRBD1,TRBV7-9,TRBJ1-1,.
TGTGCCAGCAGTAAAGGACAGGGGAACACTGAAGCTTTCTTT,CASSKGQGNTEAFF,TRBD1,TRBV11-3,TRBJ1-1,.
TGTGCCAGCAGCCCAACCACAGGGGGAAAACTGTTTTTT,CASSPTTGGKLFF,TRBD1,TRBV9,TRBJ1-4,once
TGTGCCAGCAGTTTATCCGACAATGAGCAGTTCTTC,CASSLSDNEQFF,.,TRBV28,TRBJ2-1,.
TGTGCCATTTATCAAGGAGCTTATGTTGCAACTAATGAAAAACTGTTTTTT,CAIYQGAYVATNEKLFF,.,TRBV2,TRBJ1-4,.
TGTGCCAGCAGCTCCAGACTAGCGGGGGCCGCGAACACCGGGGAGCTGTTTTTT,CASSSRLAGAANTGELFF,TRBD2,TRBV11-1,TRBJ2-2,.
TGTGCCAGCAGCCAAGGGTCGGATCGAGAGCAGTTCTTC,CASSQGSDREQFF,.,TRBV6-6,TRBJ2-1,.
TGCGCCAGCAGCGTAGGACAGGGGAACCAAGAGACCCAGTACTTC,CASSVGQGNQETQYF,TRBD1,TRBV5-1,TRBJ2-5,.
TGTGCCAGTAGTCCAGGGGCCATTTATGGCTACACCTTC,CASSPGAIYGYTF,.,TRBV19,TRBJ1-2,.
TGTGCCAGCAGTGAAAACAGCCAAGCTTTCTTT,CASSENSQAFF,.,TRBV2,TRBJ1-1,.
TGTGCCAGCAGCCGACCTGGAGGGGGGAATCAGCCCCAGCATTTT,CASSRPGGGNQPQHF,.,TRBV16,TRBJ1-5,.
TGTGCCAGTAGTCCCGGGACAGTTCCTAATGAGCAGTTCTTC,CASSPGTVPNEQFF,TRBD1,TRBV19,TRBJ2-1,.
TGTGCCAGCAGACCTTCGGGTATTCAGGGCTACACCTTC,CASRPSGIQGYTF,.,TRBV27,TRBJ1-2,once
TGTGCCAGCAGTTTGGCGGGGCACACTGAAGCTTTCTTT,CASSLAGHTEAFF,.,TRBV27,TRBJ1-1,large
TGCGCCAGCAAGGACCCAAGCGGGGGTGAAAAACTGTTTTTT,CASKDPSGGEKLFF,.,TRBV5-1,TRBJ1-4,.
TGTGCCAGCAGCTTGGGCCCGGGGTGGGGGTACATGGAAGCTTTCTTT,CASSLGPGWGYMEAFF,.,TRBV5-6,TRBJ1-1,.
TGTGCCAGCAGCGTAGTGAAGGAGGGGGGGTCCTACAATGAGCAGTTCTTC,CASSVVKEGGSYNEQFF,.,TRBV9,TRBJ2-1,.
TGTGCCAGCGGGGAGGAAATTGGAGTTACGAAGCAGTACTTC,CASGEEIGVTKQYF,.,TRBV7-2,TRBJ2-7,once
TGTGCCACCAAGGTTAGCTCTGGAAACACCATATATTTT,CATKVSSGNTIYF,.,TRBV5-5,TRBJ1-3,.
TGTGCCAGCAGTCCCGACGGGAACACTGAAGCTTTCTTT,CASSPDGNTEAFF,.,TRBV27,TRBJ1-1,.
TGTGCCAGCAGCCTGAGACTAGCGGGGGGCCGGGGCGGGGAGCTGTTTTTT,CASSLRLAGGRGGELFF,TRBD2,TRBV4-2,TRBJ2-2,.
TGTGCCAGCAGTTCGGCCGGGACACAAGAGACCCAGTACTTC,CASSSAGTQETQYF,.,TRBV28,TRBJ2-5,.
TGTGCCAGCAGCGGGATAGGGTTTAACACTGAAGCTTTCTTT,CASSGIGFNTEAFF,.,TRBV7-9,TRBJ1-1,.
TGCGCCAGCAGCCCCCAGGTCATCGTCGCGGGGAGCCTATCCACAGATACGCAGTATTTT,CASSPQVIVAGSLSTDTQYF,.,TRBV4-1,TRBJ2-3,.
TGTGCCAGCAGAGAACAGGGGTCCCAGCCCCAGCATTTT,CASREQGSQPQHF,TRBD1,TRBV6-5,TRBJ1-5,.
TGTGCCAGCAGGCCTCGGGGGAGCTCCTACAATGAGCAGTTCTTC,CASRPRGSSYNEQFF,.,TRBV11-1,TRBJ2-1,.
TGCGCCAGCAGCTTGGTTTTGTCGGGGATTGGGAGTGAAGCTTTCTTT,CASSLVLSGIGSEAFF,.,TRBV5-1,TRBJ1-1,.
TGTGCCAGCAGTGGGAATCGCGAGGTCACTGAAGCTTTCTTT,CASSGNREVTEAFF,.,TRBV2,TRBJ1-1,few
TGCGCCAGCAGTTGGGGGACAGGGGACCGCTACGAGCAGTACTTC,CASSWGTGDRYEQYF,TRBD1,TRBV10-2,TRBJ2-7,.
TGTGCCAGCAGCATGGACAGGGAAGAGACCCAGTACTTC,CASSMDREETQYF,TRBD1,TRBV28,TRBJ2-5,.
TGCGCCAGCAGCTTGGGGGACGTAACTTGGGATTCACCCCTCCACTTT,CASSLGDVTWDSPLHF,.,TRBV5-1,TRBJ1-6,.
TGTGCCAGCCTTAACCGGGGCGGGACTGAAGCTTTCTTT,CASLNRGGTEAFF,.,TRBV6-5,TRBJ1-1,few
TGTGCCAGCAGTGCATTGGGGGCCAATGAGCAGTTCTTC,CASSALGANEQFF,.,TRBV6-5,TRBJ2-1,.
TGCGCCAGCAGCTTTACTAGCGGTCAAGAGACCCAGTACTTC,CASSFTSGQETQYF,TRBD2,TRBV5-1,TRBJ2-5,.
TGTGCCAGCAGCACTAGCGGGATTGGGACCCAGTACTTC,CASSTSGIGTQYF,TRBD2,TRBV6-6,TRBJ2-5,.